A selection of T cell receptor beta chains follows, all from one sample in a study of blood T cell repertoires in COVID-19. Here immunoSEQ multiplex PCR was the method, and the copy in TCRdb shows in-frame clones only, minus some. The repertoire holds hundreds of thousands of clones, with 75% to 90% as singletons. Sample: peripheral blood. These TCRs come from a man in his 60s who had recovered from COVID-19. The CDR3 runs from the conserved cysteine through the conserved F or W. The order of the fields is V gene, D gene, J gene, clone size, CDR3 length, CDR3 protein, CDR3 DNA. D genes are given only for firm matches. Only part of the rows carry a size: once, few, many, or a class if the clone is expanded.

>TRBV5-1|TRBD1|TRBJ1-3|few|16
CASSLEPGGVGNTIYF
TGCGCCAGCAGCTTGGAGCCAGGGGGAGTAGGAAACACCATATATTTT
>TRBV5-1|TRBD2|TRBJ2-1|once|17
CASSPTSGGALYNEQFF
TGCGCCAGCAGTCCCACTAGCGGGGGGGCCCTCTACAATGAGCAGTTCTTC
>TRBV10-3|.|TRBJ1-6|.|12
CAISKTDSPLHF
TGTGCCATCAGTAAGACAGATTCACCCCTCCACTTT
>TRBV24-1|.|TRBJ2-2|.|14
CAIQQGTLTGELFF
TGTGCCATACAGCAGGGGACCCTCACCGGGGAGCTGTTTTTT
>TRBV24-1|.|TRBJ2-7|once|14
CATSEAQIPYEQYF
TGTGCCACCAGTGAGGCACAGATCCCCTACGAGCAGTACTTC
>TRBV6-5|TRBD2|TRBJ2-1|few|16
CASSYSASGGANEQFF
TGTGCCAGCAGTTACTCGGCTAGCGGGGGGGCCAATGAGCAGTTCTTC
>TRBV10-3|.|TRBJ1-4|.|15
CAISETYATNEKLFF
TGTGCCATCAGCGAGACATACGCAACTAATGAAAAACTGTTTTTT
>TRBV5-1|TRBD1|TRBJ2-2|.|15
CASSSWPGGTGELFF
TGCGCCAGCAGCTCCTGGCCAGGGGGAACCGGGGAGCTGTTTTTT
>TRBV7-2|TRBD1|TRBJ1-2|.|15
CASSPTGGYGYGYTF
TGTGCCAGCAGCCCAACAGGGGGCTACGGCTATGGCTACACCTTC
>TRBV5-6|TRBD2|TRBJ2-3|.|16
CASSLGLAGTTDTQYF
TGTGCCAGCAGCTTGGGCCTAGCGGGTACCACAGATACGCAGTATTTT
>TRBV7-8|TRBD1|TRBJ2-3|.|16
CASSLVTGASTDTQYF
TGTGCCAGCAGCTTAGTGACAGGGGCCAGCACAGATACGCAGTATTTT